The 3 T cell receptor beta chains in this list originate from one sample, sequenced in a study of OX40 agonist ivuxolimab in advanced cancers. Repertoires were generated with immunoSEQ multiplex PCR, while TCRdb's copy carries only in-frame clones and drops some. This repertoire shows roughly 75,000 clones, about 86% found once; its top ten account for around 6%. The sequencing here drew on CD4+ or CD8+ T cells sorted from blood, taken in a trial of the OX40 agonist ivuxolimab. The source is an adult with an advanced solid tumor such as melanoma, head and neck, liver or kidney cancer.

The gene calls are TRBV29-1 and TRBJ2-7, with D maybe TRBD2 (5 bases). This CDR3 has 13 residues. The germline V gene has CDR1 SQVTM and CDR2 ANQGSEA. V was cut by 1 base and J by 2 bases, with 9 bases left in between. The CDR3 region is CSVEVGIAYEQYF. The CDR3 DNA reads TGCAGCGTTGAAGTCGGGATTGCCTACGAGCAGTACTTC.

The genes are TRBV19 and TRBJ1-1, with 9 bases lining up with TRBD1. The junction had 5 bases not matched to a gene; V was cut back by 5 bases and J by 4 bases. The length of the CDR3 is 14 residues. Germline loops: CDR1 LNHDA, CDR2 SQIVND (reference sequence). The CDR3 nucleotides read TGTGCCAGTAGTTCCGGGACAGGGCTCACTGAAGCTTTCTTT. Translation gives CASSSGTGLTEAFF.

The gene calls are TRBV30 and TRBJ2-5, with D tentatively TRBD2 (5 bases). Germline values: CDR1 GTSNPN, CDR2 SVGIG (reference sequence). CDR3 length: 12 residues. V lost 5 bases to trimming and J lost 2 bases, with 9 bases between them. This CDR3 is CAWAPGQETQYF. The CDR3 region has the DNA TGTGCCTGGGCTCCGGGACAAGAGACCCAGTACTTC. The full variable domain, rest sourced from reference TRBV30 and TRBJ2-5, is SQTIHQWPATLVQPVGSPLSLECTVEGTSNPNLYWYRQAAGRGLQLLFYSVGIGQISSEVPQNLSASRPQDRQFILSSKKLLLSDSGFYLCAWAPGQETQYFGPGTRLLVL.